This TCR beta chain was sequenced in a study of siplizumab effects on memory and regulatory T cells. The CDR3 contains 15 residues. Per the germline V gene, CDR1 is LGHNA and CDR2 is YSLEER. V lost 0 bases, J lost 3 bases, and 3 bases stayed unmatched. Notes on the study in general: Naive T cells seemed more diverse than memory cells and seemed major alloresponse contributors. The mapping of alloreactive clones to unstimulated subsets covered only a minor fraction of them.

Comments on this clone: Its antigen is as yet unknown.

Each sample had some 100,000 TCR templates assayed. Profiled with immunoSEQ multiplex PCR; TCRdb holds only in-frame clones, not every one. The sample lists 95,000 to 110,000 clones; over 90% were seen once. The rearrangement joins TRBV4-3 to TRBJ2-7; TRBD2 agrees at 9 bases. Source material: Tregs sorted from blood. The receptor comes from a human donor in good health. The CDR3 DNA is TGCGCCAGCAGCCAAGAACTAGCGGGCTTCTACGAGCAGTACTTC. Translation: CASSQELAGFYEQYF.